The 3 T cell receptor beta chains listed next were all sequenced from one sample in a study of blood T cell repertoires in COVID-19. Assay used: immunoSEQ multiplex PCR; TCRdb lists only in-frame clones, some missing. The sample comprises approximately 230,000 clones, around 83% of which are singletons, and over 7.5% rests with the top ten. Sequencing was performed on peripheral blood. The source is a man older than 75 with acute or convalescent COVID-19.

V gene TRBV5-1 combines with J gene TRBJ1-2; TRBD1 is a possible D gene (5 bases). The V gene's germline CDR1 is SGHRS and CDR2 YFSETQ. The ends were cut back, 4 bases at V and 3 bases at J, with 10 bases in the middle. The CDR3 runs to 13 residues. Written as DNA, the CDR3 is TGCGCCAGCAGCCCCAGGGAATACTATGGCTACACCTTC. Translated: CASSPREYYGYTF.

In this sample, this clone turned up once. CDR3 loop: CASGFREEKLFF. In nucleotides, the CDR3 is TGTGCTAGTGGTTTTAGAGAGGAAAAACTGTTTTTT. The chain links TRBV12-5 to TRBJ1-4; D is uncertain. From germline, CDR1 is LGHNT and CDR2 FRNRAP. The ends were cut back, 3 bases at V and 8 bases at J, with 7 bases in the middle. The CDR3 covers 12 residues.

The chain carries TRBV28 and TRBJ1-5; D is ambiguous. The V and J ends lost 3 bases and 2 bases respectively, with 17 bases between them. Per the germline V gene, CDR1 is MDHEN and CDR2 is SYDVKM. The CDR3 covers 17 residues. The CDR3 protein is CASSFTSGSPGNQPQHF. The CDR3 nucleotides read TGTGCCAGCAGTTTTACGTCAGGATCCCCCGGCAATCAGCCCCAGCATTTT.